The clone carrying this T cell receptor beta chain was counted once. Its antigen is not known. The V end was cut by 1 base, the J end by 2 bases, with 8 bases between. The CDR3 has 14 amino acids. CDR1 is SGHTA, CDR2 FQGNSA, per germline. The sample is drawn from a study of early stage breast cancer tumors. Background on the study: Invasive lobular carcinomas made up about 35% of the 12 ER+/PR+/HER2- tumors. Findings and caveats of the study: Commonly generated sequences made up most enriched TCRB sequences shared between patients. In about 90% of the 16 patients, blood comparison separated tumor from normal breast.

TCRdb's copy holds only in-frame clones and misses some; the assay was immunoSEQ multiplex PCR. The sample comprises 4,000 to 5,000 clones, roughly 60% of which are singletons, and under 30% rests with the top ten. The sequence came from a person in their fifties with breast cancer. Sequences were obtained from breast tumor tissue. This sequence joins TRBV7-2 and TRBJ2-5, with D hard to call. CDR3 sequence reads: CASSLGLGQETQYF. DNA for the CDR3: TGTGCCAGCAGCTTAGGCCTAGGGCAAGAGACCCAGTACTTC. Drawing the rest from reference TRBV7-2 and TRBJ2-5, the complete variable domain is GAGVSQSPSNKVTEKGKDVELRCDPISGHTALYWYRQSLGQGLEFLIYFQGNSAPDKSGLPSDRFSAERTGGSVSTLTIQRTQQEDSAVYLCASSLGLGQETQYFGPGTRLLVL.